This T cell receptor beta chain came from a study of tumor-infiltrating lymphocytes in primary liver carcinoma. Study-wide background: Patients of both sexes were 30 to 69 years old.

Co-extraction yielded RNA and DNA from roughly 20-30 mg of unsorted bulk tissue. Note on this clonotype: Its antigen is not identified. This may be a read error: a much more frequent sequence differs by one nucleotide.

cDNA specific to TCR beta was made from around 530 ng of total RNA, with a constant-region primer employed for priming. Researchers made the TCR beta libraries by running three nested multiplex PCR rounds with slightly modified ARM-PCR. A single record per CDR3 protein comes from TCRdb applying MiXCR to the multiplex PCR reads. The data hold approximately 110,000 distinct CDR3 sequences, with 55% to 75% observed a single time. Study-wide points: Between tumor regions, pairs overlapped more than tumor-adjacent and tumor-blood pairs did.

The sequence was collected from a woman aged 60-70 years with primary liver carcinoma and hepatitis B virus infection. The sample taken for sequencing was liver tumor tissue from sampling region 3. This sample's subset: tumor region T3, left-lateral pole.

As DNA, the CDR3 is TGTGCCATCAGTGACGGCGGCGGGACCTCCTACGAGCAGCACTTC. Protein sequence: CAISDGGGTSYEQHF. The chain employs TRBV10-3 and TRBJ2-7; D might be TRBD2 (6 bases). Germline values: CDR1 ENHRY, CDR2 SYGVKD. The CDR3 consists of 15 residues.